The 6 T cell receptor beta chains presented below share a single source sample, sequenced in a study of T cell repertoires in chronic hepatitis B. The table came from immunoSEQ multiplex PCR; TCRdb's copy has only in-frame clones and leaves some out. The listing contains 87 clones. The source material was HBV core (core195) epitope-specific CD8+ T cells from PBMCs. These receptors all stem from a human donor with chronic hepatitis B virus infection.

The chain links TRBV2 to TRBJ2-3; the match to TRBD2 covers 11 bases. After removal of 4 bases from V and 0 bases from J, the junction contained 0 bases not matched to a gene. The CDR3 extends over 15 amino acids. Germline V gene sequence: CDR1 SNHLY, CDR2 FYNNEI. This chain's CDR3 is CASSGLAGSTDTQYF. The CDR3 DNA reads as TGTGCCAGCAGTGGACTAGCGGGGAGCACAGATACGCAGTATTTT.

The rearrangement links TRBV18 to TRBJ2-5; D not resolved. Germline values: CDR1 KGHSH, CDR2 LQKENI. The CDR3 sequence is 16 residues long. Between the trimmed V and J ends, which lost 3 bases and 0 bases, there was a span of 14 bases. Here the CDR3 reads CASSPPRTPNQETQYF. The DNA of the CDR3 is TGTGCCAGCTCACCCCCCCGGACCCCAAACCAAGAGACCCAGTACTTC.

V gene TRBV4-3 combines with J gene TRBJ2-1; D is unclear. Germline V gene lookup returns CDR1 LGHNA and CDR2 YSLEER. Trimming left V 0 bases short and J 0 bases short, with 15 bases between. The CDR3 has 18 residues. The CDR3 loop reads CASSQDATYASSYNEQFF. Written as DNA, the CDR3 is TGCGCCAGCAGCCAAGACGCAACTTACGCCAGCTCCTACAATGAGCAGTTCTTC.

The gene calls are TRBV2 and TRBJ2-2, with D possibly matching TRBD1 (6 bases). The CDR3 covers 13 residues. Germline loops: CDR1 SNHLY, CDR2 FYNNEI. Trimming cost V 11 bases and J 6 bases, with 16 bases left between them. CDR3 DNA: TGTGCCGCCACAGGGTATGTGGCCGGGGAGCTGTTTTTT. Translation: CAATGYVAGELFF.

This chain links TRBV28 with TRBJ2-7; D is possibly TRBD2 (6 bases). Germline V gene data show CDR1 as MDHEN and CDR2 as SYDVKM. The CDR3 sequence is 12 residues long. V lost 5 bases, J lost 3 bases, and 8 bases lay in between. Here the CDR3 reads CASSPDYYEQYF. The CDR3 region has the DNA TGTGCCAGCAGTCCGGACTACTACGAGCAGTACTTC.

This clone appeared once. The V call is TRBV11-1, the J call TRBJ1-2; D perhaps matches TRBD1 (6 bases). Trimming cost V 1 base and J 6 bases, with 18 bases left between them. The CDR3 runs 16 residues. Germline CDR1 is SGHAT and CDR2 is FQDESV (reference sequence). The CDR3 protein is CASSLDSLGGSDGYTF. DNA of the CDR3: TGTGCCAGCAGCTTAGATTCCCTTGGGGGCTCGGATGGCTACACCTTC.